These T cell receptor beta chains were read from a single sample in a study of response to subunit inactivated influenza vaccine. TCRdb reprocessed the RT-PCR reads with MiXCR, giving one entry per CDR3 protein. There are approximately 480,000 distinct CDR3 sequences in the sample; 11% occur only once, and 12% lies in the top ten. This specimen was PBMCs from blood, taken about 6 weeks after vaccination. These receptors came from a man over 45 who received an inactivated influenza vaccine. The CDR3 runs from the conserved cysteine through the conserved F or W. A D gene is named only where the DNA matches it firmly. Expanded clones are given a class, and other clones once, few, many or no size at all.

J: TRBJ2-7
D: -
V: TRBV7-9
size: few
length: 16
DNA: TGTGCCAGCAGCTCCCTTGGGGTAGCTAGTAACTACGAGCAGTACTTC
CDR3: CASSSLGVASNYEQYF

J: TRBJ2-2
D: -
V: TRBV15
size: few
length: 14
DNA: TGTGCCACCAGCAGAGCAGGCCCACTCGGGGAGCTGTTTTTT
CDR3: CATSRAGPLGELFF

J: TRBJ2-5
D: -
V: TRBV28
size: -
length: 15
DNA: TGTGCCAGCACCACTGTAGGGGCAGATAGGGAGACCCAGTACTTC
CDR3: CASTTVGADRETQYF

J: TRBJ2-7
D: TRBD2
V: TRBV15
size: many
length: 15
DNA: TGTGCCACCAGCAGATCTGGGACTAGTGGGTACGAGCAGTACTTC
CDR3: CATSRSGTSGYEQYF

J: TRBJ1-2
D: TRBD1
V: TRBV7-9
size: -
length: 16
DNA: TGTGCCAGCAGCTTAGGGGGGACAGGGGGCATCTATGGCTACACCTTC
CDR3: CASSLGGTGGIYGYTF

J: TRBJ2-6
D: -
V: TRBV29-1
size: many
length: 16
DNA: TGCAGCGTTGGAGGGCTTTCTAACTCTGGGGCCAACGTCCTGACTTTC
CDR3: CSVGGLSNSGANVLTF

J: TRBJ1-4
D: -
V: TRBV29-1
size: many
length: 15
DNA: TGCAGCGTTGCGGGACGGGGTTTAGCTAATGAAAAACTGTTTTTT
CDR3: CSVAGRGLANEKLFF

J: TRBJ2-5
D: TRBD1
V: TRBV20-1
size: -
length: 15
DNA: TGCAGTGCGCCCCCGACAGGGCGGAAGCAAGAGACCCAGTACTTC
CDR3: CSAPPTGRKQETQYF

J: TRBJ2-7
D: -
V: TRBV3-1
size: -
length: 15
DNA: TGTGCCAGCAGCCAAGTGTCAGGGGATAACTACGAGCAGTACTTC
CDR3: CASSQVSGDNYEQYF

J: TRBJ2-2
D: -
V: TRBV6-2/TRBV6-3
size: few
length: 14
DNA: TGTGCCAGCAGTTCTCCTGGGAGGCCCGGGGAGCTGTTTTTT
CDR3: CASSSPGRPGELFF

J: TRBJ1-5
D: -
V: TRBV4-2
size: few
length: 17
DNA: TGTGCCAGCAGCCAAGATAGTGGGTATACCCTGGGTCAGCCCCAGCATTTT
CDR3: CASSQDSGYTLGQPQHF

J: TRBJ2-1
D: TRBD2
V: TRBV7-2
size: -
length: 17
DNA: TGTGCCAGCAGCTTAGTGGGGACTAGCGGTAAATACAATGAGCAGTTCTTC
CDR3: CASSLVGTSGKYNEQFF

J: TRBJ1-6
D: -
V: TRBV9
size: -
length: 17
DNA: TGTGCCAGCAGCGTAGGCGGTGGGCAGGCTTTTAATTCACCCCTCCACTTT
CDR3: CASSVGGGQAFNSPLHF

J: TRBJ2-5
D: -
V: TRBV6-1
size: few
length: 14
DNA: TGTGCCAGCAGTCCCGGGGCCGCGAAGGAGACCCAGTACTTC
CDR3: CASSPGAAKETQYF

J: TRBJ1-2
D: TRBD1
V: TRBV4-2
size: many
length: 14
DNA: TGTGCCAGCAGCCAGACAGGGTCTCGCTATGGCTACACCTTC
CDR3: CASSQTGSRYGYTF

J: TRBJ2-5
D: -
V: TRBV20-1
size: many
length: 12
DNA: TGCAGTGCTAATAGGGGCATTGAGACCCAGTACTTC
CDR3: CSANRGIETQYF

J: TRBJ2-7
D: TRBD1
V: TRBV27
size: few
length: 14
DNA: TGTGCCAGCAGTTGGGACAGGGGCAGCAACGAGCAGTACTTC
CDR3: CASSWDRGSNEQYF

J: TRBJ2-3
D: -
V: TRBV20-1
size: -
length: 13
DNA: TGCAGTGCTAGACTTCAGGGCACAGATACGCAGTATTTT
CDR3: CSARLQGTDTQYF

J: TRBJ2-1
D: TRBD2
V: TRBV4-3
size: -
length: 13
DNA: TGCGCCAGCAGCCCGGGACTAAGGAATGAGCAGTTCTTC
CDR3: CASSPGLRNEQFF

J: TRBJ2-3
D: -
V: TRBV4-3
size: few
length: 18
DNA: TGCGCCAGCAGCCAAGATCTATCTGCGGGCACTAGCACAGATACGCAGTATTTT
CDR3: CASSQDLSAGTSTDTQYF

J: TRBJ2-5
D: TRBD1
V: TRBV7-6
size: -
length: 14
DNA: TGTGCCAGCAGCGCCGGGACAGGGGAAGAGACCCAGTACTTC
CDR3: CASSAGTGEETQYF

J: TRBJ2-1
D: TRBD2
V: TRBV5-1
size: many
length: 16
DNA: TGCGCCAGCAGCTTGGCGACGGCTAGCGGGAGAGATGAGCAGTTCTTC
CDR3: CASSLATASGRDEQFF

J: TRBJ2-3
D: -
V: TRBV3-1
size: -
length: 15
DNA: TGTGCCAGCAGAGAAACTTGGCAGGGAATAGGGACGCAGTATTTT
CDR3: CASRETWQGIGTQYF

J: TRBJ2-3
D: -
V: TRBV20-1
size: -
length: 15
DNA: TGCAGTGCTAGGACTCCCCAGCGGAACACAGATACGCAGTATTTT
CDR3: CSARTPQRNTDTQYF

J: TRBJ2-5
D: -
V: TRBV6-5
size: few
length: 13
DNA: TGTGCCAGCAGTTACTATTACCAAGAGACCCAGTACTTC
CDR3: CASSYYYQETQYF

J: TRBJ2-7
D: TRBD1
V: TRBV6-5
size: -
length: 15
DNA: TGTGCCAGCAGTTACTCGAAAAACAGGGGCAACGAGCAGTACTTC
CDR3: CASSYSKNRGNEQYF

J: TRBJ2-6
D: -
V: TRBV10-3
size: few
length: 14
DNA: TGTGCCATCAGTAAAGCCTCTGGGGCCAACGTCCTGACTTTC
CDR3: CAISKASGANVLTF

J: TRBJ2-5
D: TRBD2
V: TRBV7-8
size: -
length: 15
DNA: TGTGCCAGCAGCTTAGCGAGACTAGCTAGTGAGACCCAGTACTTC
CDR3: CASSLARLASETQYF